Each of the 17 T cell receptor beta chains below was sequenced from the same sample in a study of monozygotic twins with inflammatory bowel disease. TCRdb reanalyzed the 5' RACE reads, giving one entry per CDR3 protein sequence and no DNA. The sample has 150,000 to 200,000 distinct CDR3 sequences. The sample was blood. The receptors shown here come from a human donor with ulcerative colitis or Crohn's disease, or a healthy co-twin of an affected twin (not recorded which).

V gene TRBV24-1 combines with J gene TRBJ2-1; TCRdb selects TRBD1, and the lack of DNA leaves this call unchecked. The CDR3 totals 16 residues. The germline V gene has CDR1 KGHDR and CDR2 SFDVKD. CDR3 amino acids: CATSDPVAASYNEQFF.

The chain has TRBV7-2 and TRBJ2-1; with no DNA, the TCRdb D assignment of TRBD2 cannot be verified. The CDR3 extends over 16 amino acids. Germline lookup yields CDR1 SGHTA and CDR2 FQGNSA. The CDR3 region is CASSLSLAGGWNEQFF. The complete variable domain, with remaining parts taken from reference TRBV7-2 and TRBJ2-1, reads GAGVSQSPSNKVTEKGKDVELRCDPISGHTALYWYRQSLGQGLEFLIYFQGNSAPDKSGLPSDRFSAERTGGSVSTLTIQRTQQEDSAVYLCASSLSLAGGWNEQFFGPGTRLTVL.

This chain connects TRBV4-1 to TRBJ2-5; TCRdb calls TRBD1, which cannot be checked without DNA. Germline CDR1 and CDR2: MGHRA and YSYEKL. This CDR3 has 16 amino acids. CDR3 region: CASSQEPWQGGETQYF.

This rearrangement joins TRBV7-9 to TRBJ1-1; checking the TCRdb D call of TRBD1 is not possible without DNA. This CDR3 spans 16 amino acids. CDR1 and CDR2 (germline): SEHNR, FQNEAQ (reference sequence). CDR3 loop: CASSLAMVQGGSEAFF.

V is TRBV9 and J is TRBJ1-2; the TCRdb D gene call, TRBD1, has no DNA to confirm it. Germline values: CDR1 SGDLS, CDR2 YYNGEE. The CDR3 spans 17 residues. CDR3 sequence reads: CASSVAPDTGEYYGYTF.

The genes are TRBV5-1 and TRBJ1-2. Germline CDR1 and CDR2: SGHRS and YFSETQ. The CDR3 has 13 residues. The CDR3 is CASSWELNYGYTF.

This chain uses TRBV7-8 with TRBJ2-5; without DNA, the TCRdb call of TRBD2 cannot be checked. The CDR3 spans 16 residues. Germline-derived CDR1 and CDR2 are SGHVS and FQNEAQ. This CDR3 is CASSLASGGAQGTQYF.

The genes are TRBV18 and TRBJ1-1. CDR1 and CDR2 from the germline V gene are KGHSH and LQKENI. CDR3 length: 13 residues. The CDR3 sequence is CASSPNSNTEAFF.

The chain recombines TRBV7-9 with TRBJ2-3; TCRdb's D call, TRBD1, is unchecked because there is no DNA. CDR1 is SEHNR, CDR2 FQNEAQ, per germline (reference sequence). CDR3 length: 15 residues. CDR3 residues: CASSLAPLTPDTQYF.

CDR3 sequence reads: CASSELLASSYEQYF. The chain has TRBV25-1 and TRBJ2-7. The CDR3 length is 15 residues. Germline CDR1 is MGHDK and CDR2 is SYGVNS.

This rearrangement joins TRBV10-3 to TRBJ2-3; TCRdb picks TRBD2, but there is no DNA to check that call. Per germline, CDR1 ENHRY and CDR2 SYGVKD. The CDR3 is 15 residues long. The CDR3 region is CAISRLVFGTDTQYF.

The V call is TRBV18, the J call TRBJ2-7; TCRdb lists TRBD1, though no DNA is available to test this call. In germline, CDR1 is KGHSH, CDR2 LQKENI. There are 15 residues in the CDR3. CDR3 protein: CASSPGARRLYEQYF.

The chain uses TRBV6-5 and TRBJ1-4; TCRdb's assignment of TRBD1 cannot be checked, as there is no DNA. CDR1 MNHEY and CDR2 SVGAGI come from the germline V gene. This CDR3 contains 16 residues. CDR3 sequence: CASSSRQGVWNEKLFF.

The chain links TRBV5-1 to TRBJ1-2. The CDR3 is 14 residues long. Germline CDR1 is SGHRS and CDR2 is YFSETQ. The CDR3 sequence is CASSLGQGLNGYTF.

The CDR3 spells CASSLATDNEQFF. This chain connects TRBV5-1 to TRBJ2-1. Germline-derived CDR1 and CDR2 are SGHRS and YFSETQ. The CDR3 is 13 residues long.

The chain employs TRBV6-2 or TRBV6-3 and TRBJ1-5; there is no DNA to check the TCRdb D call of TRBD1. The CDR3 spans 16 residues. Per the germline V gene, CDR1 is MNHEY and CDR2 is SVGEGT. CDR3: CASSYGQGWSNQPQHF.

The V and J genes are TRBV5-5 and TRBJ1-5; TCRdb's D gene call, TRBD1, goes unchecked for lack of DNA. CDR1 and CDR2 from the germline V gene are SGHKS and YYEKEE (reference sequence). CDR3 size: 18 residues. The CDR3: CASSLGDSQGARNQPQHF.